What follows are 10 T cell receptor beta chains derived from one specimen sequenced in a study of blood T cell repertoires in COVID-19 (dated by TCRdb to the early 2020s). Libraries were prepared through the immunoSEQ multiplex PCR assay. What TCRdb holds here is the immuneACCESS table cut down to in-frame rearrangements. Part of the clones is not present; checked against another copy, under half of the missing clones reflect an unresolved V gene, and the others are unexplained. The sample table contains about 100,000 clones; only one count was recorded for roughly 88% of them. Of the sample, 11% is held by the ten largest clones. The material sequenced was peripheral blood. The receptor set was obtained from a man aged 80 or over with acute or convalescent COVID-19.

The rearrangement uses TRBV27 and TRBJ2-1; 8 bases map to TRBD2. The length of the CDR3 is 15 residues. CDR1 is MNHEY, CDR2 SMNVEV, per germline (reference sequence). Unmatched junction bases numbered 3, after V lost 5 bases and J lost 0 bases. The CDR3 DNA reads TGTGCCAGCAGTGTAGCGGGAAACTCCTACAATGAGCAGTTCTTC. Its translation is CASSVAGNSYNEQFF.

This clone was seen only a few times. The chain employs TRBV6-6 and TRBJ1-3; perhaps TRBD1 as D (5 bases). Per germline, CDR1 MNHNY and CDR2 SVGAGI (reference sequence). Trimming cost V 2 bases and J 2 bases, with 13 bases left between them. This CDR3 is 16 amino acids long. The CDR3 spells CASSYEGVLTGNTIYF. The CDR3 nucleotides read TGTGCCAGCAGTTACGAAGGGGTCTTGACTGGAAACACCATATATTTT.

This chain uses TRBV5-1 with TRBJ1-2, with 7 bases aligning to TRBD1. Losses at the gene ends were 4 bases for V and 4 bases for J; bases not matched to a gene: 10. This CDR3 region has 15 residues. Germline V gene lookup returns CDR1 SGHRS and CDR2 YFSETQ. The CDR3 DNA sequence: TGCGCCAGCAGCCCCCGGGAGTCAGGGGGCTATGGCTACACCTTC. This sequence encodes CASSPRESGGYGYTF.

The gene calls are TRBV18 and TRBJ1-2, with D unresolved. The V end was cut by 2 bases, the J end by 8 bases, with 6 bases between. This CDR3 comprises 11 residues. The germline V gene encodes CDR1 KGHSH and CDR2 LQKENI. The CDR3 is CASSPVEGYTF. CDR3 bases: TGTGCCAGCTCACCAGTGGAGGGCTACACCTTC.

The chain is built from TRBV19 and TRBJ2-1; 15 positions match TRBD2. The CDR3 covers 19 residues. Germline trimming cut 5 bases from V and 3 bases from J; bases unmatched to any gene: 11. Germline V gene lookup returns CDR1 LNHDA and CDR2 SQIVND (reference sequence). The CDR3 is CASSSRTSGGALIYNEQFF. The CDR3 DNA is TGTGCCAGTAGTTCTCGGACTAGCGGGGGGGCCCTAATCTACAATGAGCAGTTCTTC.

CDR3 DNA: TGTGCCAGCAGCCAGGGACTAGCGGGAACCGGGGAGCTGTTTTTT. Translated: CASSQGLAGTGELFF. This chain joins TRBV14 and TRBJ2-2, with 13 bases matching TRBD2. CDR3 length: 15 amino acids. CDR1 is SGHDN, CDR2 FVKESK, per germline. V was pared by 3 bases and J by 5 bases, with 0 bases of the junction left unmatched.

Here the CDR3 reads CASSPPTGGVNQPQHF. CDR3 DNA sequence: TGTGCCAGCAGTCCTCCGACAGGGGGTGTCAATCAGCCCCAGCATTTT. The V gene is TRBV28, the J gene TRBJ1-5; 9 bases fit TRBD1. J gave up 3 bases and V 5 bases, and 8 bases lay outside the gene matches. The CDR3 sequence is 16 residues long. Germline V CDR1 and CDR2: MDHEN, SYDVKM.

This clone was detected once. This chain links TRBV10-3 with TRBJ1-6, with D possibly matching TRBD1 (5 bases). Germline-derived CDR1 and CDR2 are ENHRY and SYGVKD. V dropped 2 bases and J dropped 10 bases, with 18 bases sitting between them. There are 16 residues in the CDR3. In nucleotides, the CDR3 is TGTGCCATCAGTGAGCCTCGTCGGCGGGGGTTATCACCCCTCCACTTT. Translation: CAISEPRRRGLSPLHF.

There are a few counts of this clone. CDR3 region: CASSGTGGSGNTIYF. The CDR3, as DNA: TGTGCCAGCAGTGGGACAGGGGGTAGTGGAAACACCATATATTTT. The V call is TRBV6-4, the J call TRBJ1-3, with TRBD1 matching over 10 bases. CDR1 is MRHNA, CDR2 SNTAGT, per germline. The junction had 3 bases not matched to a gene; V was cut back by 4 bases and J by 3 bases. CDR3 length equals 15 residues.

This chain links TRBV25-1 with TRBJ1-2; 9 bases agree with TRBD1. The CDR3 covers 13 residues. V was pared by 4 bases and J by 5 bases, with 2 bases of the junction left unmatched. The germline V gene has CDR1 MGHDK and CDR2 SYGVNS. CDR3 coding DNA: TGTGCCAGCAGTGTGGGACAGGGTTATGGCTACACCTTC. Translating it yields CASSVGQGYGYTF.